The 12 T cell receptor beta chains in this list originate from one sample, sequenced in a study of tissue T cells after allogeneic stem cell transplantation (dated 2022 in TCRdb). The time point label corresponds to: mouse harvest day 7 after allogeneic transplant. Each mouse graft consisted of 10^7 T-cell-depleted bone marrow cells plus 10^6 splenic CD5+ T cells and was given by tail vein injection. The method was the immunoSEQ multiplex PCR assay. TCRdb stores this immuneACCESS table with in-frame sequences only. Part of the clones is absent; in the studies checked, under half of the shortfall reflects unresolved V genes, and no reason is known for the rest. This sample comprises about 3,000 clones, approximately 60% of them detected only once. The top ten constitute 4.4% of the sample. Sequencing was done on a sample of gut tissue. The receptor source for this set is a female BALB/c mouse given C57BL/6 T cells with graft-versus-host disease after an allogeneic hematopoietic cell transplant.

About this clone itself: Gene names are the mouse ones. The read is 1 residue too short to cover the CDR3 end, so that end is filled in from the germline J gene. The chain couples TRBV26 to TRBJ2-4, with unresolved D. The CDR3 is made up of 15 amino acids. The germline gives CDR1 KGHPV, CDR2 FQNQEV (reference sequence). Trimming removed 0 bases at V and 3 bases at J, with 10 bases between. This CDR3 is CASSLSIGSQNTLYF. Incomplete CDR3 DNA: TGTGCCAGCAGTCTGTCGATCGGGAGCCAAAACACCTTGTAC.

A note on this clone: Genes and germline are mouse. The read gets to within 1 residue of the CDR3 end, and the germline J gene fills in the rest. The chain couples TRBV3 to TRBJ1-4; no clear D gene. V was trimmed by 4 bases and J by 7 bases, leaving 7 bases between them. The CDR3 runs 12 residues. In germline, CDR1 is SNHLY, CDR2 FYNGKV (reference sequence). CDR3 DNA (partial): TGTGCCAGCAGCTCCCACACCGAAAGATTATTT. This sequence encodes CASSSHTERLF. The complete CDR3 protein is CASSSHTERLFF.

Details on this clone: Germline and genes here are mouse. The CDR3 end lies 1 residue beyond the end of the read and is filled in from the germline J gene. The chain combines TRBV26 with TRBJ2-2; D unclear. V lost 3 bases and J lost 0, with 5 bases in between. The CDR3 spans 14 residues. Germline-derived CDR1 and CDR2 are KGHPV and FQNQEV (reference sequence). Incomplete CDR3 DNA: TGTGCCAGCAGTCTTGGGCCAAACACCGGGCAGCTCTAC. Protein sequence: CASSLGPNTGQLY. The complete CDR3 protein is CASSLGPNTGQLYF. The entire variable domain, with the rest obtained from reference TRBV26 and TRBJ2-2, is as follows: NSKVIQTPRYLVKGQGQKAKMRCIPEKGHPVVFWYQQNKNNEFKFLINFQNQEVLQQIDMTEKRFSAECPSNSPCSLEIQSSEAGDSALYLCASSLGPNTGQLYFGEGSKLTVL.

On this clone: Germline and genes: mouse. Sequencing ends 1 residue short of the CDR3 end; the germline J gene provides the rest. The chain carries TRBV3 and TRBJ2-5; a possible D gene is TRBD1 (6 bases). V lost 0 bases and J 4 bases, leaving 8 bases between the germline ends. Germline V lookup: CDR1 SNHLY, CDR2 FYNGKV (reference sequence). The CDR3 has 14 amino acids. CDR3 DNA, as far as it was read: TGTGCCAGCAGCTTAGCGCCAGGGGAAGACACCCAGTAC. This translates into CASSLAPGEDTQY. In full, the CDR3 reads CASSLAPGEDTQYF.

With respect to this clone: Genes here carry mouse names. The read halts 1 residue ahead of the CDR3 end, with the missing end drawn from the germline J gene. The chain is built from TRBV26 and TRBJ1-5, with TRBD1 identical over 7 bases. J gave up 1 base and V 2 bases, and 2 bases lay outside the gene matches. This CDR3 is built from 15 residues. The germline CDR1 and CDR2 sequences are KGHPV and FQNQEV (reference sequence). The CDR3 loop is CASSLPQGNNQAPLF. CDR3 DNA (partial): TGTGCCAGCAGTCTGCCACAGGGGAACAACCAGGCTCCGCTT.

On this clone itself: Gene labels here are mouse ones. Read data end 1 residue before the CDR3 end; the end is taken from the germline J gene. The rearrangement links TRBV31 to TRBJ1-1; maybe TRBD1 (6 bases). V lost 3 bases to trimming and J lost 0 bases, with 11 bases between them. CDR3 length equals 14 residues. Germline loops: CDR1 GKSSPN, CDR2 SITVG. The covered CDR3 bases are TGTGCCTGGAGCCCCCGACAGGCAAACACAGAAGTCTTC. It codes for CAWSPRQANTEVF. The full CDR3 protein reads CAWSPRQANTEVFF.

This clone was counted between two and nine times. The genes are named according to mouse. The read ends 1 residue shy of where the CDR3 ends; the end is completed using the germline J gene. The chain combines TRBV26 with TRBJ1-3, with D hard to call. Germline-derived CDR1 and CDR2 are KGHPV and FQNQEV (reference sequence). This CDR3 region has 15 residues. The V gene lost 2 bases and the J gene lost 0 bases, with 8 bases spanning the gap. The part of the CDR3 DNA that was read is TGTGCCAGCAGTCTGGACACACATTCTGGAAATACGCTCTAT. Amino acid sequence: CASSLDTHSGNTLY. The whole CDR3 region reads CASSLDTHSGNTLYF.

For this clone: Any gene name here is a mouse gene name. The sequenced CDR3 bases are TGTGCCAGCAGTTTCACAGGAGGTGCAGAAACGCTGTAT. This gives the protein CASSFTGGAETLY. The CDR3 reads in full as CASSFTGGAETLYF. The chain links TRBV15 to TRBJ2-3; D may be TRBD1 (5 bases). The CDR3 goes on 1 residue after the read ends, and that part is filled in from the germline J gene. The CDR3 is 14 residues long. V was pared by 3 bases and J by 1 base, with 8 bases between. The germline CDR1 and CDR2 sequences are SGHND and FRSKSL.

Only a few counts were recorded for this clone. These gene names are mouse names. Read data end 1 residue before the CDR3 end; the end is taken from the germline J gene. The chain recombines TRBV19 with TRBJ1-4; 8 nucleotides align to TRBD1. Germline CDR1 reads FNHDT; CDR2 reads SITEND (reference sequence). The CDR3 loop spans 13 amino acids. J lost 3 bases, V lost 7 bases, and 2 bases had no gene match. The DNA read from the CDR3 is TGTGCCAGCCTCAGGGGGCCCAACGAAAGATTATTT. Translating it yields CASLRGPNERLF. The whole CDR3 sequence reads CASLRGPNERLFF. Together with reference TRBV19 and TRBJ1-4, the CDR3 gives the full variable domain: GGIITQTPKFLIGQEGQKLTLKCQQNFNHDTMYWYRQDSGKGLRLIYYSITENDLQKGDLSEGYDASREKKSSFSLTVTSAQKNEMAVFLCASLRGPNERLFFGHGTKLSVL.

As for this clone: Any gene name here is a mouse gene name. The CDR3 is cut off 1 residue early in the read; its end comes from the germline J gene. The chain has TRBV26 and TRBJ2-7; D ambiguous. The germline V gene has CDR1 KGHPV and CDR2 FQNQEV (reference sequence). CDR3 length: 11 amino acids. With 0 bases removed from V and 7 bases from J, the gap between germline ends came to 4 bases. The CDR3 DNA, read in part, is TGTGCCAGCAGTCTGTCGACAGAACAGTAC. It codes for CASSLSTEQY. The full CDR3 is CASSLSTEQYF.

Of note for this clone: The germline and genes are mouse ones. The CDR3 is cut off 1 residue early in the read; its end comes from the germline J gene. This chain joins TRBV4 and TRBJ2-2, with TRBD2 identical over 9 bases. The junction had 7 bases not matched to a gene; V was cut back by 4 bases and J by 1 base. The germline V gene encodes CDR1 LGHDT and CDR2 YNNKQL (reference sequence). The CDR3 is 17 residues long. The part of the CDR3 DNA that was read is TGTGCCAGCAGCTCTCGCCGGGACTGGGTAAACACCGGGCAGCTCTAC. This encodes CASSSRRDWVNTGQLY. The whole CDR3 sequence reads CASSSRRDWVNTGQLYF.

This clone occurred a few times. All gene names here are mouse names. The read gets to within 1 residue of the CDR3 end, and the germline J gene fills in the rest. The chain couples TRBV23 to TRBJ1-3. This CDR3 region has 14 residues. Per germline, CDR1 KGHTA and CDR2 FQNQQP. CDR3 DNA (partial): TGCTCCAGCAGTCAGGGGGGGGCCGGAAATACGCTCTAT. Amino acid sequence: CSSSQGGAGNTLY. The full-length CDR3 reads as CSSSQGGAGNTLYF.